One sample yielded the 15 T cell receptor beta chains listed below, sequenced in a study of breast tumors, draining lymph nodes, adjacent tissues. In TCRdb, the multiplex PCR reads were re-called with MiXCR into one record per CDR3 protein. The profile shows about 230,000 distinct CDR3 sequences, about 32% of them singletons. The lymph nodes were axillary draining lymph nodes from breast cancer patients. The sequenced sample was axillary lymph node tissue. The receptor set was obtained from a female donor with breast cancer. Some clones in this sample may be carry-over from other donors' samples.

There are a few counts of this clonotype. This may come from a read error, since a much larger clone is one base off. In this CDR3 the conserved last residue, phenylalanine or tryptophan, is missing, so a read error is likely. This chain links TRBV19 with TRBJ2-7; 10 bases match TRBD2. Per germline, CDR1 LNHDA and CDR2 SQIVND (reference sequence). J was trimmed by 3 bases and V by 7 bases; bases with no gene match: 12. CDR3 length: 16 amino acids. In DNA, the CDR3 is TGTGCCAGTAACATAGCGGGGGGCGGATCGGTCTACGAGCAGTACTCC. Amino acid sequence: CASNIAGGGSVYEQYS.

This clonotype was picked up many times. The CDR3 sequence: CASSLATRETDTQYF. The CDR3 DNA reads as TGTGCCAGCAGCTTAGCGACGCGGGAGACAGATACGCAGTATTTT. The rearrangement links TRBV11-1 to TRBJ2-3, with TRBD2 identical over 7 bases. CDR1 SGHAT and CDR2 FQDESV come from the germline V gene (reference sequence). The CDR3 is made up of 15 amino acids. V dropped 0 bases and J dropped 3; count of bases not matched to a gene: 3.

This clonotype was picked up many times. The chain combines TRBV5-8 with TRBJ2-3; no clear D gene. Germline lookup yields CDR1 SGHTS and CDR2 YDEGEE. CDR3 length: 14 amino acids. Trimming cost V 2 bases and J 4 bases, with 11 bases left between them. CDR3 in DNA: TGTGCCAGCAGCTTCCCTAGTGGGGCAGATACGCAGTATTTT. It translates to CASSFPSGADTQYF. The full variable domain, in which reference TRBV5-8 and TRBJ2-3 provide the parts outside the CDR3, is EAGVTQSPTHLIKTRGQQATLRCSPISGHTSVYWYQQALGLGLQFLLWYDEGEERNRGNFPPRFSGRQFPNYSSELNVNALELEDSALYLCASSFPSGADTQYFGPGTRLTVL.

This clonotype has a count of ten or more. This chain joins TRBV3-1 and TRBJ1-5; tentatively, D is TRBD1 (5 bases). The germline V gene has CDR1 LGHDT and CDR2 YNNKEL (reference sequence). This CDR3 is built from 13 residues. V gave up 4 bases and J gave up 4 bases, with 8 bases separating them. For the CDR3, the DNA is TGTGCCAGCAGCCGACAGTATAATCAGCCCCAGCATTTT. This translates into CASSRQYNQPQHF.

This clonotype was seen many times. The rearrangement links TRBV20-1 to TRBJ2-2; TRBD1 agrees at 9 bases. Trimming took 4 bases from V and 3 from J; bases not matched to a gene: 9. Germline assignment: CDR1 DFQATT and CDR2 SNEGSKA (reference sequence). CDR3 length: 16 residues. The CDR3 region has the DNA TGCAGTGCTATAACACGGGACAGGGAGGACACCGGGGAGCTGTTTTTT. Residues: CSAITRDREDTGELFF.

The sample holds a few counts of this clonotype. The V call is TRBV4-3, the J call TRBJ2-1; TRBD2 might be the D (7 bases). The CDR3 covers 18 residues. Germline CDR1 is LGHNA and CDR2 is YSLEER. Trimming removed 5 bases at V and 0 bases at J, with 20 bases between. Here the CDR3 DNA reads TGCGCCAGCAGCTCCCCGGCGGGGGCTGCGAGCTCCTACAATGAGCAGTTCTTC. Translated, it gives CASSSPAGAASSYNEQFF.

In this sample, this clonotype turned up many times. The V call is TRBV13, the J call TRBJ2-5; 9 bases line up with TRBD1. CDR3 length equals 18 residues. After removal of 4 bases from V and 5 bases from J, the junction contained 17 bases not matched to a gene. Germline V gives CDR1 PRHDT, CDR2 FYEKMQ (reference sequence). The CDR3, as DNA: TGTGCCAGCAGCTCCACTCTTGTCCCGGGACAGGGTTCGGAGACCCAGTACTTC. It codes for CASSSTLVPGQGSETQYF.

The sample holds many counts of this clonotype. The chain combines TRBV29-1 with TRBJ2-1; TRBD2 matches 8 bases. The junction had 12 bases not matched to a gene; V was cut back by 7 bases and J by 7 bases. The length of the CDR3 is 14 residues. Germline V gives CDR1 SQVTM, CDR2 ANQGSEA. In DNA, the CDR3 is TGCAGCGCCTCCGGGACTAGGGGTCGGAATGAGCAGTTCTTC. This gives the protein CSASGTRGRNEQFF.

Only a few counts were recorded for this clonotype. This could be a read error, since a much larger clone is one nucleotide away. Here the CDR3 omits its conserved ending phenylalanine or tryptophan, so a read error is the likely source. V is TRBV24-1 and J is TRBJ2-3, with TRBD2 matching 13 bases. The CDR3 runs to 20 residues. The germline CDR1 and CDR2 sequences are KGHDR and SFDVKD. V gave up 3 bases and J gave up 1 base; unmatched junction bases: 12. The CDR3 region is CATSDTPGLAGDRGTDTQYS. DNA of the CDR3: TGTGCCACCAGTGATACACCAGGACTAGCGGGAGACCGGGGCACAGATACGCAGTATTCT.

This clonotype was detected ten times or more. The chain joins TRBV18 to TRBJ1-6; D ambiguous. Trimming stripped 3 bases from V and 6 bases from J, with 12 bases between. Germline V gives CDR1 KGHSH, CDR2 LQKENI. The CDR3 sequence is 15 residues long. CDR3 amino acids: CASSPGDRGNSPLHF. DNA of the CDR3: TGTGCCAGCTCACCCGGGGATCGGGGTAATTCACCCCTCCACTTT.

There are many counts of this clonotype. This sequence joins TRBV5-1 and TRBJ2-5; possibly TRBD1 for D (5 bases). V was pared by 1 base and J by 4 bases, with 11 bases between. Germline CDR1 is SGHRS and CDR2 is YFSETQ. This CDR3 is 14 amino acids long. The CDR3 protein is CASSLQGQGETQYF. CDR3 nucleotide sequence: TGCGCCAGCAGCTTGCAGGGTCAGGGAGAGACCCAGTACTTC.

The table lists this clonotype with a few counts. This chain links TRBV11-2 with TRBJ2-7, with D possibly matching TRBD2 (6 bases). There are 18 residues in the CDR3. V lost 5 bases and J 0 bases, leaving 23 bases between the germline ends. From germline, CDR1 is SGHAT and CDR2 FQNNGV. CDR3 in DNA: TGTGCCAGCAGCGCCCGACTAGGGGCGGGCGGGATCTCCTACGAGCAGTACTTC. Its protein product is CASSARLGAGGISYEQYF.

This clonotype was seen ten or more times. The chain couples TRBV29-1 to TRBJ1-2; no definite D call. This CDR3 has 13 residues. Trimming stripped 0 bases from V and 8 bases from J, with 13 bases between. CDR1 and CDR2 (germline): SQVTM, ANQGSEA. CDR3 in amino acids: CSVEEGGPGGYTF. The CDR3 nucleotides are TGCAGCGTTGAAGAAGGCGGGCCTGGGGGCTACACCTTC. Combining the CDR3 with reference TRBV29-1 and TRBJ1-2 gives the whole variable domain SAVISQKPSRDICQRGTSLTIQCQVDSQVTMMFWYRQQPGQSLTLIATANQGSEATYESGFVIDKFPISRPNLTFSTLTVSNMSPEDSSIYLCSVEEGGPGGYTFGSGTRLTVV.

Comment on this clonotype: This may stem from a read error, because a much larger clone lies one nucleotide away. The chain carries TRBV7-3 and TRBJ1-3; possibly TRBD1 for D (6 bases). Germline lookup yields CDR1 SGHTA and CDR2 FQGTGA. The CDR3 consists of 16 residues. DNA of the CDR3: TGTGCCAGCAGCTTAGGACAGTCAAGCTCTGGAAACACCCTATATTTT. Translation gives CASSLGQSSSGNTLYF. Filled out from reference TRBV7-3 and TRBJ1-3, the complete variable domain reads GAGVSQTPSNKVTEKGKYVELRCDPISGHTALYWYRQSLGQGPEFLIYFQGTGAADDSGLPNDRFFAVRPEGSVSTLKIQRTERGDSAVYLCASSLGQSSSGNTLYFGEGSWLTVV.

This clonotype was picked up many times. This chain links TRBV7-3 with TRBJ2-1, with D uncertain. V was cut by 1 base and J by 4 bases, with 17 bases left in between. CDR1 and CDR2 from the germline V gene are SGHTA and FQGTGA. This CDR3 comprises 17 residues. The DNA of the CDR3 is TGTGCCAGCAGCTTAAGCGGAACACCCGTAAATTACAATGAGCAGTTCTTC. Encoded protein: CASSLSGTPVNYNEQFF.